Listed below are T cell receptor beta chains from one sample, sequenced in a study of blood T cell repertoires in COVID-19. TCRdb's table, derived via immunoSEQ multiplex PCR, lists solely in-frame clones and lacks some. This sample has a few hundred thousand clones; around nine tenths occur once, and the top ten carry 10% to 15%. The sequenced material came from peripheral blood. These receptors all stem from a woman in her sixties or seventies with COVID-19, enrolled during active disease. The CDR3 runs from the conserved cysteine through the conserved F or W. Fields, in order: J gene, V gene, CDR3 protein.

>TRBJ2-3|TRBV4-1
CASSPTGLAGGPDTQYF
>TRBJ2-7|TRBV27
CASSRGYEQYF
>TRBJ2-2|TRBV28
CASSFGGTGELFF
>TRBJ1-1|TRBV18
CASSPFRENTEAFF
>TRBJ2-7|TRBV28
CASSIGTIYEQYF
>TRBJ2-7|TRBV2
CASSWTEAYEQYF
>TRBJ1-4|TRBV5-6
CASSLSGTGGYEKLFF
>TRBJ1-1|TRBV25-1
CASSESGTGDMNTEAFF
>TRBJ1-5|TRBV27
CASSSGGQPQHF
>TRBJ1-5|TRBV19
CASSIINYSNQPQHF
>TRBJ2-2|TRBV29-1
CSFSLTITGELFF
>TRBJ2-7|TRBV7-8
CASSATPSPGQGHEQYF
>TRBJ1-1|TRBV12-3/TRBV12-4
CASTSQGTEAFF
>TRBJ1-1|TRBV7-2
CASSLAGGVTNTEAFF
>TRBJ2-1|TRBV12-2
CASRPGVPPYNEQFF
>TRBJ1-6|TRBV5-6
CASSLFRGAGKPSPLHF
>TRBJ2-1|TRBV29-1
CSADQTSGTHEQFF
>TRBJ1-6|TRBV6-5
CASTSSAGNNSPLHF
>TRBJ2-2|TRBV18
CASSPDQVPGELFF
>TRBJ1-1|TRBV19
CASTLGAGATAEAFF
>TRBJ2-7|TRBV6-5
CASRRRQGYEQYF
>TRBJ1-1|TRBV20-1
CSASSAGGAGTEAFF
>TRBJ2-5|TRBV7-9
CASSLAGGAETQYF
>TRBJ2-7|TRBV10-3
CAIGAGDISYEQYF
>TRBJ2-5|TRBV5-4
CASSSSKTGKETQYF
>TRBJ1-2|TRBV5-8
CASSLDTSGGAGYTF
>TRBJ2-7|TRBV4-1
CASSQAPTQGRYYEQYF
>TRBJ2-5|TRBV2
CASSDLDRVLFQETQYF
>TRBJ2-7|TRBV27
CASSSGTEVYEQYF
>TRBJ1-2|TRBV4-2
CASSQDRRVTYGYTF
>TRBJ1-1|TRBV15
CATSSQSTEAFF
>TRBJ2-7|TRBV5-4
CASSLDSGSSYEQYF
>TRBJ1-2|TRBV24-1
CATSDPYRTGTYGYTF
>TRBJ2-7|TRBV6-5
CASMTGVHSYEQYF
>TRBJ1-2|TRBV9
CASSAPGGQGSNYGYTF
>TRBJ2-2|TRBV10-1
CASRAENTGELFF
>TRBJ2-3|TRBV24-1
CATSYSGWTDTQYF
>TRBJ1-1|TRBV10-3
CAISEAWVLGRTEAFF